Shown below are 12 T cell receptor beta chains from a single sample sequenced in a study of T cells in Graves' hyperthyroidism and ophthalmopathy. RNA transcripts served as the template for amplifying TCR beta CDR3 regions. The primer set for the first-round RT-PCR of the TCR CDR3 was HTBI. Each CDR3 protein is one row after TCRdb ran MiXCR on the multiplex PCR reads. Of a few hundred thousand distinct CDR3 sequences listed, 14% to 15% are singletons. The sequenced material came from blood. Every receptor here comes from a woman aged 25 to 39 with Graves' hyperthyroidism.

Only a few counts were recorded for this clonotype. This sequence joins TRBV9 and TRBJ2-1, with D tentatively TRBD2 (6 bases). Germline assignment: CDR1 SGDLS and CDR2 YYNGEE. The CDR3 is 15 amino acids. Trimming shortened V by 3 bases and J by 4 bases, and 14 bases separated the two germline ends. CDR3 loop: CASSEEGRIYNEQFF. CDR3 DNA sequence: TGTGCCAGCAGCGAGGAGGGGCGGATTTACAATGAGCAGTTCTTC. Combining the CDR3 with reference TRBV9 and TRBJ2-1 gives the whole variable domain DSGVTQTPKHLITATGQRVTLRCSPRSGDLSVYWYQQSLDQGLQFLIQYYNGEERAKGNILERFSAQQFPDLHSELNLSSLELGDSALYFCASSEEGRIYNEQFFGPGTRLTVL.

The chain employs TRBV19 and TRBJ2-1, with TRBD2 matching 10 bases. The length of the CDR3 is 15 residues. CDR1 and CDR2 (germline): LNHDA, SQIVND (reference sequence). V was pared by 7 bases and J by 8 bases, with 11 bases of the junction left unmatched. CDR3: CASTRAGGPFYEQFF. DNA for the CDR3: TGTGCCAGTACCCGAGCGGGAGGGCCTTTCTATGAGCAGTTCTTC. Variable domain in full (rest from reference TRBV19 and TRBJ2-1): DGGITQSPKYLFRKEGQNVTLSCEQNLNHDAMYWYRQDPGQGLRLIYYSQIVNDFQKGDIAEGYSVSREKKESFPLTVTSAQKNPTAFYLCASTRAGGPFYEQFFGPGTRLTVL.

The sample holds many counts of this clonotype. The chain employs TRBV6-5 and TRBJ2-7; TRBD2 matches 9 bases. The CDR3 covers 16 residues. Germline trimming cut 0 bases from V and 3 bases from J; bases unmatched to any gene: 6. The germline V gene has CDR1 MNHEY and CDR2 SVGAGI. DNA of the CDR3: TGTGCCAGCAGTTACTCGTTTAGCGGGAGCGGCTACGAGCAGTACTTC. Residues: CASSYSFSGSGYEQYF.

Details on this clonotype: A read error is possible here, since a much larger clone lies one base away. The rearrangement uses TRBV5-6 and TRBJ1-2, with D unresolved. CDR1 and CDR2 (germline): SGHDT, YYEEEE. The CDR3 consists of 12 residues. Trimming cost V 7 bases and J 3 bases, with 10 bases left between them. CDR3 nucleotides: TGTGCCAGCCAAAACGGCGACTATGGCTACACCTTC. Amino acid sequence: CASQNGDYGYTF.

This clonotype has ten or more counts. The gene calls are TRBV28 and TRBJ1-6, with 9 bases fitting TRBD1. V gave up 5 bases and J gave up 10 bases; unmatched junction bases: 6. Germline-derived CDR1 and CDR2 are MDHEN and SYDVKM. This CDR3 is 14 amino acids long. CDR3 sequence reads: CASSDYRGQSPLHF. In DNA, the CDR3 is TGTGCCAGCAGTGACTACAGGGGGCAATCACCCCTCCACTTT.

This clonotype was seen at least ten times. The V gene is TRBV12-3 or TRBV12-4, the J gene TRBJ2-3; D may be TRBD2 (5 bases). V lost 2 bases, J lost 3 bases, and 12 bases lay in between. The CDR3 is made up of 15 amino acids. This CDR3 is CASSLRTRDTDTQYF. DNA for the CDR3: TGTGCCAGCAGTTTAAGGACCCGGGATACAGATACGCAGTATTTT.

Many counts were recorded for this clonotype. This chain links TRBV28 with TRBJ2-5; tentatively, D is TRBD2 (7 bases). V lost 7 bases and J lost 5, with 20 bases in between. The germline V gene has CDR1 MDHEN and CDR2 SYDVKM. CDR3 length: 15 amino acids. The CDR3 here is CASTPAGADLETQYF. In DNA form, the CDR3 reads TGTGCCAGCACGCCCGCGGGGGCGGATTTGGAGACCCAGTACTTC.

This clonotype showed up just a few times. The chain uses TRBV6-1 and TRBJ1-2; D unresolved. V was shortened by 2 bases and J by 5 bases, with 15 bases between the two germline ends. The CDR3 loop spans 15 amino acids. Germline CDR1 and CDR2: MNHNS and SASEGT. CDR3 in amino acids: CASSEPLDTAYGYTF. CDR3 in DNA: TGTGCCAGCAGTGAACCCTTAGACACGGCTTATGGCTACACCTTC.

This clonotype was seen more than once but under ten times. J is TRBJ2-2 and V is TRBV4-2; the match to TRBD2 covers 7 bases. The CDR3 runs 17 residues. After removal of 1 base from V and 4 bases from J, the junction contained 9 bases not matched to a gene. Germline CDR1 reads LGHNA; CDR2 reads YNFKEQ. The CDR3 DNA reads TGTGCCAGCAGCCAAGCCGGCGGGGGTCGGGGCACCGGGGAGCTGTTTTTT. As protein: CASSQAGGGRGTGELFF.

This clonotype was observed at least ten times. The J gene is TRBJ2-7, the V gene TRBV7-9, with 12 bases that match TRBD2. Germline V CDR1 and CDR2: SEHNR, FQNEAQ (reference sequence). CDR3 length: 14 amino acids. V lost 5 bases to trimming and J lost 4 bases; unmatched junction nucleotides: 3. In DNA, the CDR3 is TGTGCCAGCAGCACTGGGACTAGCGGGTACGAGCAGTACTTC. Encoded protein: CASSTGTSGYEQYF.

This clonotype was picked up many times. The CDR3 region has the DNA TGTGCCAGCTCTCCCGGGACAGGGGGTTTCAATGGCTACACCTTC. It encodes CASSPGTGGFNGYTF. The chain uses TRBV18 and TRBJ1-2, with 11 bases fitting TRBD1. The CDR3 runs to 15 residues. V trimming: 6 bases; J trimming: 6 bases; junction bases outside the gene matches: 9. CDR1 is KGHSH and CDR2 is LQKENI in the germline V gene.

This clonotype has at least ten counts. The V and J genes are TRBV2 and TRBJ2-7, with D hard to call. V was clipped by 5 bases and J by 0 bases, with 8 bases between them. CDR3 length equals 13 residues. Germline V gives CDR1 SNHLY, CDR2 FYNNEI. In nucleotides, the CDR3 is TGTGCCAGCAGTCCCCCTAGCTCCTACGAGCAGTACTTC. It encodes CASSPPSSYEQYF.